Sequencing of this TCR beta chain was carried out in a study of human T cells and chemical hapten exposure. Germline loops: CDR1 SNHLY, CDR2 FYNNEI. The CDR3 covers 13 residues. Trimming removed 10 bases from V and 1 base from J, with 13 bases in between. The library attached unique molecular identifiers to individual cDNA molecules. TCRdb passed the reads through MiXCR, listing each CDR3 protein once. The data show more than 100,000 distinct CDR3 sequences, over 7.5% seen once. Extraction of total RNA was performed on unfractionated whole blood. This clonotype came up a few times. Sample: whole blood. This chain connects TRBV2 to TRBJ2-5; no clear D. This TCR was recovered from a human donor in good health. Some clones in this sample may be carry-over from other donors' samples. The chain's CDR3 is CAISPRLQETQYF. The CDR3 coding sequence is TGTGCCATCTCCCCACGTCTCCAAGAGACCCAGTACTTC.